A single sample is the source of the 17 T cell receptor beta chains below, sequenced in a study of post-analysis software for immune sequencing data. Whole-study findings and limits: Included in a set of roughly five TRBV segments more frequent in patients than controls were TRBV5-6, TRBV5-1 and TRBV20-1.

Antigens for these TCRs are unknown. Unique molecular identifiers featured in each of the TCR beta cDNA libraries. TCRdb called the PCR reads again in MiXCR, with one record for every CDR3 protein. The table lists 750,000 to 950,000 distinct CDR3 sequences, about 43% of them singletons. Sequencing was carried out using blood. These receptors were collected from a girl aged 5-17 years with multiple sclerosis.

This chain uses TRBV20-1 with TRBJ2-1; the match to TRBD2 covers 11 bases. J lost 5 bases, V lost 6 bases, and 12 bases had no gene match. Germline assignment: CDR1 DFQATT and CDR2 SNEGSKA (reference sequence). This CDR3 has 16 residues. In DNA form, the CDR3 reads TGCAGTGCAGAAGTCATAGCGGGAGGGCGCCACAATGAGCAGTTCTTC. Translating it yields CSAEVIAGGRHNEQFF.

This clonotype appeared a few times. The chain couples TRBV7-2 to TRBJ2-7; maybe TRBD1 (5 bases). The CDR3 has 16 residues. Trimming shortened V by 1 base and J by 2 bases, and 15 bases separated the two germline ends. Germline lookup yields CDR1 SGHTA and CDR2 FQGNSA. The DNA of the CDR3 is TGTGCCAGCAGCTTAGTGGGGCTAAGCAGGGCCTACGAGCAGTACTTC. Protein sequence: CASSLVGLSRAYEQYF.

CDR3 nucleotides: TGTGCCACCAGCGACGGGACAGGTCTCTCCTACGAGCAGTACTTC. Its translation is CATSDGTGLSYEQYF. The chain employs TRBV15 and TRBJ2-7; 8 bases map to TRBD1. The CDR3 is made up of 15 amino acids. The germline V gene has CDR1 LNHNV and CDR2 YYDKDF (reference sequence). V shed 5 bases and J 0 bases; nucleotides not matched to a gene: 6.

In its sample, this clonotype was seen a few times. The V gene is TRBV29-1, the J gene TRBJ2-1, with 9 bases identical to TRBD2. The CDR3 consists of 14 residues. Unmatched junction bases numbered 7, after V lost 6 bases and J lost 4 bases. CDR1 is SQVTM and CDR2 is ANQGSEA in the germline V gene. For the CDR3, the DNA is TGCAGCGTGGTCGAGGGACTAGCTTACAATGAGCAGTTCTTC. Translation: CSVVEGLAYNEQFF.

This clonotype was seen a few times. This chain links TRBV7-8 with TRBJ1-5, with D unclear. Trimming shortened V by 5 bases and J by 5 bases, and 13 bases separated the two germline ends. The length of the CDR3 is 14 residues. Germline CDR1 reads SGHVS; CDR2 reads FQNEAQ. CDR3 sequence (DNA): TGTGCCAGCAGCGCCAGGACTTTAGATCAGCCCCAGCATTTT. This gives the protein CASSARTLDQPQHF.

This CDR3 reads CSVAHSSWGEQFF. As DNA, the CDR3 is TGCAGCGTTGCCCACTCGTCCTGGGGTGAGCAGTTCTTC. The J gene is TRBJ2-1, the V gene TRBV29-1; no reliable D call. The CDR3 is 13 amino acids. V was shortened by 4 bases and J by 9 bases, with 16 bases between the two germline ends. Germline V gene data show CDR1 as SQVTM and CDR2 as ANQGSEA.

The rearrangement joins TRBV29-1 to TRBJ2-1; 13 nucleotides match TRBD2. The CDR3 extends over 16 amino acids. Germline values: CDR1 SQVTM, CDR2 ANQGSEA. After removal of 4 bases from V and 5 bases from J, the junction contained 8 bases not matched to a gene. CDR3 in DNA: TGCAGCGTTGGCCAGGGGGGGACTAGCGGGAACAATGAGCAGTTCTTC. Amino acids: CSVGQGGTSGNNEQFF.

The CDR3 here is CASSLGEHRGQPQHF. For the CDR3, the DNA is TGTGCCAGCAGTTTAGGGGAACATCGGGGTCAGCCCCAGCATTTT. The chain couples TRBV12-3 or TRBV12-4 to TRBJ1-5; the D is unclear. The CDR3 totals 15 residues. V lost 1 base, J lost 6 bases, and 13 bases lay in between.

This clonotype came up many times. The chain recombines TRBV13 with TRBJ2-5; 11 nucleotides align to TRBD2. With 6 bases clipped from V and 2 bases from J, the junction kept 5 bases outside the gene matches. Looked up from germline, CDR1 is PRHDT and CDR2 is FYEKMQ (reference sequence). CDR3 length: 15 residues. This CDR3 reads CASSPGLAVQETQYF. The CDR3 coding sequence is TGTGCCAGCAGTCCGGGACTAGCGGTTCAAGAGACCCAGTACTTC.

The J gene is TRBJ2-7, the V gene TRBV25-1; 7 bases agree with TRBD1. The CDR3 extends over 13 amino acids. V gave up 4 bases and J gave up 3 bases; unmatched junction bases: 3. CDR1 MGHDK and CDR2 SYGVNS come from the germline V gene. The CDR3 loop reads CASSARQGYEQYF. The CDR3 DNA follows: TGTGCCAGCAGTGCTAGACAGGGCTACGAGCAGTACTTC.

V and J are TRBV18 and TRBJ2-4; TRBD2 matches 12 bases. The last part of the DNA fits TRBJ2-7 better; the J call may be wrong. This CDR3 spans 18 amino acids. Per the germline V gene, CDR1 is KGHSH and CDR2 is LQKENI. The CDR3 is CASSLSSGLAGRAYEQYF. The DNA of the CDR3 is TGTGCCAGCTCACTGAGTTCGGGACTAGCGGGCCGAGCCTACGAGCAGTACTTC.

There are many counts of this clonotype. V gene TRBV6-1 combines with J gene TRBJ2-5; D ambiguous. Trimming took off 2 bases at V and 7 bases at J, with 14 bases between the two ends. The germline V gene has CDR1 MNHNS and CDR2 SASEGT. This CDR3 has 14 residues. CDR3 coding DNA: TGTGCCAGCAGTGAAACTACGGCCGTCGGGACCCAGTACTTC. This encodes CASSETTAVGTQYF.

This chain uses TRBV5-6 with TRBJ2-3, with TRBD2 identical over 8 bases. CDR3 length: 15 amino acids. The germline V gene encodes CDR1 SGHDT and CDR2 YYEEEE. V lost 4 bases, J lost 3 bases, and 7 bases stayed unmatched. The CDR3 bases are TGTGCCAGCAGCCAGGGAGCGGGAGTAACAGATACGCAGTATTTT. This codes for CASSQGAGVTDTQYF.

The chain combines TRBV7-2 with TRBJ2-1, with 9 bases fitting TRBD2. The V and J ends lost 4 bases and 1 base, in that order; junction bases with no gene match: 11. The CDR3 length is 18 residues. Germline V gene lookup returns CDR1 SGHTA and CDR2 FQGNSA. DNA for the CDR3: TGTGCCAGCAGCTCAGGCCCTAGCGGGATTGGGTCCTACAATGAGCAGTTCTTC. Translating it yields CASSSGPSGIGSYNEQFF.

This clonotype turned up a few times. The CDR3 DNA is TGTGCCAGCAGTTTATGGGGGAACCAAGAGACCCAGTACTTC. This codes for CASSLWGNQETQYF. The V and J genes are TRBV28 and TRBJ2-5; D is unclear. Germline assignment: CDR1 MDHEN and CDR2 SYDVKM. The CDR3 spans 14 residues. V gave up 0 bases and J gave up 0 bases, with 5 bases separating them.

The chain couples TRBV5-6 to TRBJ1-1; tentatively, D is TRBD1 (6 bases). Between the trimmed V and J ends, which lost 3 bases and 5 bases, there was a span of 14 bases. CDR3 length: 14 amino acids. Per germline, CDR1 SGHDT and CDR2 YYEEEE. Written as DNA, the CDR3 is TGTGCCAGCAGCTCCGTTAGGGGGAGGACTGAAGCTTTCTTT. Translation: CASSSVRGRTEAFF.

The rearrangement links TRBV20-1 to TRBJ2-4, with D uncertain. From germline, CDR1 is DFQATT and CDR2 SNEGSKA (reference sequence). Trimming left V 0 bases short and J 11 bases short, with 20 bases between. CDR3 length: 15 amino acids. Here the CDR3 DNA reads TGCAGTGCTAGAGATTCAAGTTCGCCAGTAACAGTTCAGTACTTC. Protein: CSARDSSSPVTVQYF.